This is a list of T cell receptor beta chains from one sample in a study of blood T cells in healthy people across ages. MiXCR, applied by TCRdb to the 5' RACE reads, yields one record per CDR3 protein. Counted here are 750,000 to 950,000 distinct CDR3 sequences, 20% to 30% occurring once; the ten biggest clones make up around 2.9%. This same sample was also part of a study on T cells of mothers and their children.

The sample was blood. Receptors were obtained from a boy younger than 18 in good health. Both conserved end residues are part of each CDR3. D genes are given only for firm matches. Size is omitted from some rows. Given values are once, few, many or a class for expanded clones.

TRBV5-1	.	TRBD2	TRBJ2-4	CASGATSENIQYF	TGCGCCAGCGGGGCGACTAGCGAAAACATTCAGTACTTC
TRBV6-5	.	.	TRBJ2-2	CASSYSMFRGNTGELFF	TGTGCCAGCAGTTACTCGATGTTCAGGGGGAACACCGGGGAGCTGTTTTTT
TRBV12-5	.	.	TRBJ1-2	CASGLGSGRIYGYTF	TGTGCTAGTGGTTTGGGCTCAGGGAGGATCTATGGCTACACCTTC
TRBV5-1	few	.	TRBJ2-7	CASTVGGDSYEQYF	TGCGCCAGCACCGTGGGTGGGGATTCCTACGAGCAGTACTTC
TRBV20-1	.	.	TRBJ2-5	CSARLSSGQETQYF	TGCAGTGCTAGGTTGTCCTCAGGCCAAGAGACCCAGTACTTC
TRBV27	.	TRBD2	TRBJ2-3	CASSPGLAGPTQYF	TGTGCCAGCAGTCCGGGACTAGCGGGTCCTACGCAGTATTTT
TRBV30	.	.	TRBJ2-6	CAWSVTGSRSGANVLTF	TGTGCCTGGAGTGTAACAGGTTCTCGCTCTGGGGCCAACGTCCTGACTTTC
TRBV5-1	.	.	TRBJ2-3	CASSLVVESDTQYF	TGCGCCAGCAGCTTGGTAGTGGAATCAGATACGCAGTATTTT
TRBV2	.	TRBD2	TRBJ2-5	CASSTLAGVQETQYF	TGTGCCAGCAGCACACTAGCGGGGGTACAAGAGACCCAGTACTTC
TRBV11-2	few	TRBD1	TRBJ1-3	CASSLDQGAFGNTIYF	TGTGCCAGCAGCTTGGACCAGGGGGCTTTCGGAAACACCATATATTTT
TRBV20-1	.	TRBD2	TRBJ2-3	CSARDPSGWSDTQYF	TGCAGTGCTAGAGATCCTAGCGGGTGGTCAGATACGCAGTATTTT
TRBV7-8	few	TRBD1	TRBJ1-5	CASSLEGAGGQPQHF	TGTGCCAGCAGCTTAGAAGGGGCAGGGGGACAGCCCCAGCATTTT
TRBV15	.	.	TRBJ2-6	CATRVLSGANVLTF	TGTGCCACCAGGGTCCTTTCTGGGGCCAACGTCCTGACTTTC
TRBV10-3	.	.	TRBJ2-3	CATSGAPDTQYF	TGTGCCACTTCGGGGGCTCCAGATACGCAGTATTTT
TRBV9	few	.	TRBJ2-5	CASSVGQALGETQYF	TGTGCCAGCAGCGTAGGGCAGGCGCTGGGGGAGACCCAGTACTTC
TRBV28	.	.	TRBJ2-3	CASGIGDTQYF	TGTGCCAGCGGCATCGGAGATACGCAGTATTTT
TRBV25-1	.	.	TRBJ1-2	CASSEAFGYGYTF	TGTGCCAGCAGTGAAGCTTTTGGCTATGGCTACACCTTC
TRBV6-1	few	TRBD1	TRBJ2-7	CASRSPGTGYYEQYF	TGTGCCAGCAGGAGCCCAGGGACAGGGTACTACGAGCAGTACTTC
TRBV6-4	.	.	TRBJ2-1	CASSARGLGSANEQFF	TGTGCCAGCAGTGCCCGGGGCTTGGGTTCGGCCAATGAGCAGTTCTTC
TRBV5-1	few	.	TRBJ1-4	CASSSGAAADNEKLFF	TGCGCCAGCAGCTCTGGGGCGGCAGCGGATAATGAAAAACTGTTTTTT
TRBV12-3/TRBV12-4	.	.	TRBJ2-5	CASTQARGVQYF	TGTGCCAGCACCCAGGCCCGTGGGGTTCAGTACTTC
TRBV11-2	.	.	TRBJ2-5	CASSPSRWAWEQYF	TGTGCCAGCAGCCCCTCACGGTGGGCCTGGGAACAGTACTTC
TRBV20-1	.	TRBD2	TRBJ2-5	CSAPLAGEETQYF	TGCAGTGCTCCCCTAGCGGGGGAAGAGACCCAGTACTTC
TRBV9	few	.	TRBJ2-5	CASSVGGKGETQYF	TGTGCCAGCAGCGTAGGGGGAAAGGGGGAGACCCAGTACTTC
TRBV15	.	.	TRBJ1-4	CATSRVRGTTNEKLFF	TGTGCCACCAGCAGAGTTCGTGGGACAACTAATGAAAAACTGTTTTTT
TRBV27	.	.	TRBJ1-6	CASSPRGSNSPLHF	TGTGCCAGCAGTCCTCGGGGCTCAAATTCACCCCTCCACTTT
TRBV5-1	.	.	TRBJ1-1	CASSFGEGVTEAFF	TGCGCCAGCAGCTTCGGGGAGGGCGTCACTGAAGCTTTCTTT
TRBV6-1	once	.	TRBJ1-5	CASIVGVSNQPQHF	TGTGCCAGCATAGTGGGCGTCAGCAATCAGCCCCAGCATTTT
TRBV4-2	few	.	TRBJ2-1	CASSQGTVEGPLNNEQFF	TGTGCCAGCAGCCAAGGAACCGTCGAGGGGCCACTGAACAATGAGCAGTTCTTC
TRBV7-9	.	TRBD1	TRBJ2-7	CASSLRSWTGEVEQYF	TGTGCCAGCAGCTTGAGGTCTTGGACAGGGGAGGTCGAGCAGTACTTC
TRBV28	.	TRBD1	TRBJ2-7	CARSSTGWTGVYEQYF	TGTGCCAGAAGTTCCACCGGCTGGACAGGAGTCTACGAGCAGTACTTC
TRBV20-1	few	.	TRBJ1-2	CSASRDTANYGYTF	TGCAGTGCTTCCCGGGACACCGCTAACTATGGCTACACCTTC
TRBV10-3	many	.	TRBJ2-5	CAISEAADASQETQYF	TGTGCCATCAGTGAGGCGGCGGATGCTAGTCAAGAGACCCAGTACTTC
TRBV29-1	few	.	TRBJ1-4	CSVVATNEKLFF	TGCAGCGTTGTTGCAACTAATGAAAAACTGTTTTTT
TRBV9	.	TRBD1	TRBJ1-1	CASSATGIGFIPNTEAFF	TGTGCCAGCAGCGCGACAGGGATCGGGTTTATCCCGAACACTGAAGCTTTCTTT
TRBV6-5	.	.	TRBJ1-4	CASSYSKSTNEKLFF	TGTGCCAGCAGTTACTCGAAATCGACTAATGAAAAACTGTTTTTT
TRBV5-1	.	TRBD2	TRBJ2-7	CASRLTSGAGHEQYF	TGCGCCAGTAGACTGACTAGCGGGGCCGGACACGAGCAGTACTTC
TRBV30	.	.	TRBJ1-6	CAWSNYGMYSPLHF	TGTGCCTGGAGTAACTATGGGATGTACTCACCCCTCCACTTT
TRBV6-1	few	TRBD2	TRBJ2-5	CASRPPGVAGGGETQYF	TGTGCCAGCAGACCCCCCGGGGTAGCGGGGGGTGGGGAGACCCAGTACTTC
TRBV12-3/TRBV12-4	.	TRBD1	TRBJ2-5	CASGFSQGGETQYF	TGTGCCAGCGGTTTCTCACAGGGGGGAGAGACCCAGTACTTC
TRBV5-4	few	TRBD1	TRBJ2-7	CASSFGSGQVGYEQYF	TGTGCCAGCAGCTTTGGGAGCGGACAGGTCGGGTACGAGCAGTACTTC
TRBV30	.	TRBD1	TRBJ1-4	CAWGPGQTNEKLFF	TGTGCCTGGGGTCCGGGACAGACTAATGAAAAACTGTTTTTT
TRBV15	.	.	TRBJ1-1	CATSRDIGITTEAFF	TGTGCCACCAGCAGAGATATCGGGATTACTACTGAAGCTTTCTTT
TRBV4-1	few	.	TRBJ1-2	CASSQTLEGQGYTF	TGCGCCAGCAGCCAAACCCTTGAGGGTCAGGGCTACACCTTC